The next 12 T cell receptor beta chains were all read from a single sample in a study of blood T cell repertoires in COVID-19. Here immunoSEQ multiplex PCR was the method, and the copy in TCRdb shows in-frame clones only, minus some. The table records about 26,000 clones, roughly 88% of them present only once. The sample comprised peripheral blood. The receptor source for this set is a human donor in a cohort sampled during active COVID-19.

The V and J genes are TRBV28 and TRBJ2-7; 7 bases are shared with TRBD1. This CDR3 is 13 amino acids long. The V gene's germline CDR1 is MDHEN and CDR2 SYDVKM. V gave up 6 bases and J gave up 1 base; unmatched junction bases: 3. CDR3 residues: CASSTGVSYEQYF. The CDR3 DNA follows: TGTGCCAGCAGCACAGGGGTATCCTACGAGCAGTACTTC.

This clone has a handful of counts. The chain joins TRBV5-6 to TRBJ1-1, with TRBD1 as a possible D gene (5 bases). Germline V gene data show CDR1 as SGHDT and CDR2 as YYEEEE. Trimming cost V 4 bases and J 6 bases, with 13 bases left between them. The CDR3 runs 13 residues. CDR3 residues: CASSPFGGAEAFF. The DNA of the CDR3 is TGTGCCAGCAGCCCCTTTGGAGGGGCTGAAGCTTTCTTT.

V gene TRBV7-4 combines with J gene TRBJ2-7; 10 nucleotides match TRBD2. Germline V gene lookup returns CDR1 SGHVT and CDR2 SQSDAQ. Unmatched junction bases numbered 11, after V lost 3 bases and J lost 3 bases. The CDR3 spans 17 residues. The CDR3 region has the DNA TGTGCCAGCAGCTTCTCCCCAAAGAAGCGGGAGGGCTACGAGCAGTACTTC. Residues: CASSFSPKKREGYEQYF.

CDR3: CASSPERTGLETQYF. The CDR3 nucleotides are TGTGCCAGCTCACCAGAACGGACAGGGTTGGAGACCCAGTACTTC. The chain combines TRBV18 with TRBJ2-5; 8 positions match TRBD1. Looked up from germline, CDR1 is KGHSH and CDR2 is LQKENI. This CDR3 contains 15 residues. The V and J ends lost 2 bases and 5 bases, in that order; junction bases with no gene match: 7. The complete variable domain, with remaining parts taken from reference TRBV18 and TRBJ2-5, reads NAGVMQNPRHLVRRRGQEARLRCSPMKGHSHVYWYRQLPEEGLKFMVYLQKENIIDESGMPKERFSAEFPKEGPSILRIQQVVRGDSAAYFCASSPERTGLETQYFGPGTRLLVL.

In its sample, this clone was seen once. The chain carries TRBV7-9 and TRBJ1-1; 8 bases fit TRBD1. Germline V gene data show CDR1 as SEHNR and CDR2 as FQNEAQ (reference sequence). Losses at the gene ends were 1 base for V and 0 bases for J; bases not matched to a gene: 7. The CDR3 has 17 amino acids. The CDR3, as DNA: TGTGCCAGCAGCTTAGGGCAGGGGGCCTACATGAACACTGAAGCTTTCTTT. This codes for CASSLGQGAYMNTEAFF.

The J gene is TRBJ1-1, the V gene TRBV5-1; 9 nucleotides line up with TRBD1. J gave up 11 bases and V 3 bases, and 2 bases lay outside the gene matches. This CDR3 has 11 residues. Germline V lookup: CDR1 SGHRS, CDR2 YFSETQ. CDR3 DNA: TGCGCCAGCAGCTCTGACAGGGGGGCTTTCTTT. It encodes CASSSDRGAFF.

This chain uses TRBV28 with TRBJ2-1; D is possibly TRBD1 (6 bases). V was trimmed by 6 bases and J by 6 bases, leaving 15 bases between them. This CDR3 is built from 14 residues. CDR1 and CDR2 (germline): MDHEN, SYDVKM. CDR3 coding DNA: TGTGCCAGCAGGGAAGGGGGTATGGCCAATGAGCAGTTCTTC. As protein: CASREGGMANEQFF.

The chain has TRBV7-9 and TRBJ1-6; 10 nucleotides match TRBD1. The germline V gene has CDR1 SEHNR and CDR2 FQNEAQ (reference sequence). This CDR3 spans 16 amino acids. V gave up 4 bases and J gave up 5 bases; unmatched junction bases: 5. The CDR3 DNA follows: TGTGCCAGCAGCTCCCGGACAGGGGGAAATAATTCACCCCTCCACTTT. It codes for CASSSRTGGNNSPLHF.

This sequence joins TRBV6-5 and TRBJ1-5; 8 nucleotides line up with TRBD1. The CDR3 consists of 15 residues. V shed 4 bases, J shed 4 bases, and the junction held 6 bases outside the gene matches. CDR1 and CDR2 from the germline V gene are MNHEY and SVGAGI. CDR3 sequence reads: CASSSTGGGNQPQHF. The CDR3 DNA sequence: TGTGCCAGCAGTTCAACAGGGGGTGGTAATCAGCCCCAGCATTTT.

The V gene is TRBV3-1 (or the pseudogene TRBV3-2), the J gene TRBJ2-7; D may be TRBD1 (6 bases). V dropped 6 bases and J dropped 9 bases, with 24 bases sitting between them. Per germline, CDR1 LGHDT and CDR2 YNNKEL (reference sequence). There are 15 residues in the CDR3. CDR3: CASSDTGTPNLWQYF. For the CDR3, the DNA is TGTGCCAGCAGTGACACCGGGACACCAAACCTTTGGCAGTACTTC.

In this sample, this clone turned up once. The V and J genes are TRBV6-5 and TRBJ2-1; tentatively, D is TRBD2 (5 bases). Between the trimmed V and J ends, which lost 11 bases and 5 bases, there was a span of 19 bases. The CDR3 has 14 amino acids. CDR1 and CDR2 from the germline V gene are MNHEY and SVGAGI. DNA for the CDR3: TGTGCCTCAAAAGGGTCGGGGTCAAACAATGAGCAGTTCTTC. It codes for CASKGSGSNNEQFF.

V usage is TRBV5-4 and J usage is TRBJ1-4, with TRBD1 as a possible D gene (5 bases). Germline CDR1 SGHNT, CDR2 YYREEE (reference sequence). This CDR3 contains 13 residues. Trimming left V 4 bases short and J 2 bases short, with 6 bases between. This CDR3 reads CASSRGTNEKLFF. The DNA of the CDR3 is TGTGCCAGCAGCCGGGGGACTAATGAAAAACTGTTTTTT. The full variable domain, rest sourced from reference TRBV5-4 and TRBJ1-4, is ETGVTQSPTHLIKTRGQQVTLRCSSQSGHNTVSWYQQALGQGPQFIFQYYREEENGRGNFPPRFSGLQFPNYSSELNVNALELDDSALYLCASSRGTNEKLFFGSGTQLSVL.